This T cell receptor (beta chain) was observed in a study of shared clonotypes between healthy human individuals. Study results and caveats: Sampling used blood alone; tissue repertoires probably differ.

Regarding this clone: Its specificity is unknown.

The CDR3 has 14 amino acids. Between the trimmed V and J ends, which lost 3 bases and 1 base, there was a span of 9 bases. Germline lookup yields CDR1 SEHNR and CDR2 FQNEAQ (reference sequence). Samples underwent the assay at deep level. Assay used: immunoSEQ multiplex PCR; TCRdb lists only in-frame clones, some missing. The sample lists around 700,000 clones; roughly 94% were seen once. As defined, naive CD8 cells were CD45RO-negative and positively selected for CCR7, with terminally differentiated effector memory CD45RA+ cells excluded. This TCR came from a young man in good health. The chain links TRBV7-9 to TRBJ1-2; D gene unclear. Sequences were obtained from naive CD8+ T cells sorted from blood. The CDR3 DNA reads TGTGCCAGCAGCTTGCAAAGTAATAACTATGGCTACACCTTC. Amino acid sequence: CASSLQSNNYGYTF.